The 12 T cell receptor beta chains below all came from one sample that was sequenced in a study of blood T cell repertoires in COVID-19. Only in-frame clones appear in the TCRdb table, and some are missing; sequencing was by immunoSEQ multiplex PCR. The sample carries 200,000 to 300,000 clones, approximately 86% recorded once. The sample was PBMCs or T cells enriched from blood (not recorded which). Source of these receptors: a woman between 35 and 50 years old with acute COVID-19.

The table lists this clone with a count of one. Sequence at one end of the junction differs from germline and may be a read error. The chain couples TRBV4-1 to TRBJ2-3, with TRBD1 as a possible D gene (5 bases). The CDR3 length is 15 residues. Germline V gives CDR1 MGHRA, CDR2 YSYEKL. The CDR3 spells CASNQPTGSTDTQYF. The CDR3 DNA follows: TGCGCCAGCAACCAACCTACAGGCAGTACAGATACGCAGTATTTT.

The chain has TRBV27 and TRBJ2-5; TRBD1 might be the D (5 bases). Germline loops: CDR1 MNHEY, CDR2 SMNVEV (reference sequence). Trimming shortened V by 5 bases and J by 2 bases, and 15 bases separated the two germline ends. The CDR3 covers 15 residues. The CDR3 coding sequence is TGTGCCAGCAGTCCTGGGGCAAGGGGACAAGAGACCCAGTACTTC. Amino acids: CASSPGARGQETQYF.

The CDR3 DNA follows: TGTGCCTCAAGCCCCTCTGGGGCCAACGTCCTGACTTTC. As protein: CASSPSGANVLTF. The chain uses TRBV12-5 and TRBJ2-6; D remains ambiguous. The CDR3 has 13 amino acids. Germline V gene sequence: CDR1 LGHNT, CDR2 FRNRAP.

Comment on this clone: The junction and the germline gene differ at one end; a read error may be behind it. This sequence joins TRBV25-1 and TRBJ2-2, with D possibly matching TRBD1 (5 bases). The germline V gene encodes CDR1 MGHDK and CDR2 SYGVNS. The CDR3 runs 14 residues. The CDR3 DNA follows: TGTGCCAGCAGTCCCCAGGGAAACAGCGGGGAGCTGTTTTTT. Amino acids: CASSPQGNSGELFF.

The chain couples TRBV7-2 to TRBJ2-2; 7 bases align to TRBD2. The CDR3 totals 16 residues. Germline lookup yields CDR1 SGHTA and CDR2 FQGNSA. V dropped 1 base and J dropped 4; count of bases not matched to a gene: 6. The chain's CDR3 is CASSLGLAAITGELFF. CDR3 bases: TGTGCCAGCAGCTTAGGTCTAGCGGCGATCACCGGGGAGCTGTTTTTT.

The CDR3 coding sequence is TGTGCCAGTAGTACCCGCGACAGTGCCTATCAGCCCCAGCATTTT. Protein product: CASSTRDSAYQPQHF. V gene TRBV19 combines with J gene TRBJ1-5; a weak D match, TRBD1 (5 bases). CDR1 and CDR2 from the germline V gene are LNHDA and SQIVND (reference sequence). This CDR3 comprises 15 residues. V shed 4 bases and J shed 5 bases, with 15 bases lying between them.

This clone came up once. The chain employs TRBV7-8 and TRBJ2-1, with 7 bases aligning to TRBD2. The CDR3 totals 12 residues. V lost 5 bases and J lost 10; bases outside the gene matches: 5. Germline CDR1 reads SGHVS; CDR2 reads FQNEAQ. CDR3: CASSPRRGEQFF. The DNA of the CDR3 is TGTGCCAGCAGCCCTAGGCGGGGGGAGCAGTTCTTC.

This chain's CDR3 is CASSAASEFEAFF. CDR3 nucleotide sequence: TGTGCCAGCAGCGCCGCCTCCGAGTTTGAAGCTTTCTTT. The rearrangement uses TRBV9 and TRBJ1-1; no clear D. V lost 3 bases to trimming and J lost 7 bases, with 13 bases between them. This CDR3 spans 13 amino acids. The germline CDR1 and CDR2 sequences are SGDLS and YYNGEE.

The rearrangement links TRBV7-6 to TRBJ2-3; 10 bases map to TRBD2. V gave up 0 bases and J gave up 5 bases; unmatched junction bases: 5. Germline values: CDR1 SGHVS, CDR2 FNYEAQ. The CDR3 has 16 amino acids. The CDR3 sequence is CASSLAPSGSIDTQYF. The CDR3 bases are TGTGCCAGCAGCTTAGCTCCTAGCGGGAGTATAGATACGCAGTATTTT.

The J gene is TRBJ1-5, the V gene TRBV30; D call uncertain. The length of the CDR3 is 13 residues. Looked up from germline, CDR1 is GTSNPN and CDR2 is SVGIG (reference sequence). V gave up 0 bases and J gave up 5 bases, with 8 bases separating them. The CDR3 is CAWSVGEYQPQHF. The CDR3, as DNA: TGTGCCTGGAGTGTCGGGGAGTATCAGCCCCAGCATTTT.

CDR3 nucleotides: TGTGCCAGCGCCGTGGTGGCTAGCGGAACCTACGAGCAGTACTTC. Translating gives CASAVVASGTYEQYF. The chain is built from TRBV7-2 and TRBJ2-7; 7 bases align to TRBD2. The germline gives CDR1 SGHTA, CDR2 FQGNSA. Germline trimming cut 8 bases from V and 2 bases from J; bases unmatched to any gene: 12. The CDR3 is 15 amino acids.

This clone was recorded only once. The chain employs TRBV5-1 and TRBJ2-3; possible D gene TRBD2, 5 bases. The length of the CDR3 is 16 residues. Germline values: CDR1 SGHRS, CDR2 YFSETQ. The ends were cut back, 1 base at V and 0 bases at J, with 12 bases in the middle. The CDR3 loop reads CASSLMSGWSTDTQYF. The DNA for the CDR3 is TGCGCCAGCAGCTTGATGTCGGGGTGGAGCACAGATACGCAGTATTTT.